The 2 T cell receptor beta chains in this list originate from one sample, sequenced in a study of CD8 T cells in ankylosing spondylitis. TCRdb reprocessed the 5' RACE reads via MiXCR and lists one record per CDR3 protein. This sample has 300,000 to 400,000 distinct CDR3 sequences, with approximately 15% found just once. Sequencing was done on a sample of blood, either unsorted or a sorted T cell fraction (not recorded which). The origin of the receptors is a male donor with ankylosing spondylitis or in good health (not recorded which).

This clonotype was picked up one time. The V gene is TRBV24-1, the J gene TRBJ2-3; D not resolved. The CDR3 contains 13 residues. In germline, CDR1 is KGHDR, CDR2 SFDVKD. With 10 bases removed from V and 3 bases from J, the gap between germline ends came to 13 bases. The CDR3 nucleotides are TGTGCCACTGGGGATGAGAAGACAGATACGCAGTATTTT. This translates into CATGDEKTDTQYF.

This clonotype was detected many times. V is TRBV6-5 and J is TRBJ2-2; D is unclear. With 2 bases removed from V and 5 bases from J, the gap between germline ends came to 15 bases. Germline assignment: CDR1 MNHEY and CDR2 SVGAGI. This CDR3 is built from 16 residues. Written as DNA, the CDR3 is TGTGCCAGCAGTTACGTATTCGTACCCCAGACCGGGGAGCTGTTTTTT. This encodes CASSYVFVPQTGELFF.